The next 30 T cell receptor beta chains were all read from a single sample in a study of tissue T cells after allogeneic stem cell transplantation. Libraries were prepared by immunoSEQ multiplex PCR; TCRdb keeps only in-frame clonotypes and omits some of them. Of about 7,400 clones in the sample, approximately 70% are singletons; the top ten hold 0.78%. The sequenced sample consisted of blood. The receptors were sampled from a female BALB/c mouse in good health. Strain MHC haplotype: H2-d.

On this clone itself: The listed genes are named as in mouse. The read ends 1 residue early relative to the CDR3; the germline J gene fills the gap. The chain uses TRBV31 and TRBJ2-7, with a tentative D call TRBD1 (5 bases). V dropped 0 bases and J dropped 6 bases, with 9 bases sitting between them. CDR3 length: 12 amino acids. The germline CDR1 and CDR2 sequences are GKSSPN and SITVG. CDR3 bases read: TGTGCCTGGAGTCTGTCCAGGGCTGAACAGTAC. Its protein is CAWSLSRAEQY. The full CDR3 protein is CAWSLSRAEQYF. The full variable domain, its missing parts supplied by reference TRBV31 and TRBJ2-7, is AQTIHQWPVAEIKAVGSPLSLGCTIKGKSSPNLYWYWQATGGTLQQLFYSITVGQVESVVQLNLSASRPKDDQFILSTEKLLLSHSGFYLCAWSLSRAEQYFGPGTRLTVL.

Remarks on this clone: Genes here carry mouse names. The CDR3 end lies 1 residue beyond the end of the read and is filled in from the germline J gene. This chain uses TRBV31 with TRBJ1-4; D perhaps matches TRBD1 (6 bases). There are 15 residues in the CDR3. From germline, CDR1 is GKSSPN and CDR2 SITVG. The germline V and J ends were trimmed by 0 bases and 0 bases, with 8 bases remaining between them. This chain's CDR3 is CAWSLGGLSNERLFF. CDR3 DNA, as far as it was read: TGTGCCTGGAGTCTAGGGGGTCTTTCCAACGAAAGATTATTT.

As regards this clone: Gene names and germline refer to mouse. Coverage ceases 1 residue before the CDR3 finishes, and the germline J gene fills in the end. The chain combines TRBV20 with TRBJ2-3, with TRBD2 matching over 9 bases. Germline loops: CDR1 GFQATS, CDR2 STVNSAI. The CDR3 runs 15 residues. With V trimmed by 3 bases and J by 0 bases, 4 bases remained unmatched. The CDR3 sequence is CGASLGGSSAETLYF. The sequenced CDR3 bases are TGTGGTGCTAGTCTGGGGGGGTCTAGTGCAGAAACGCTGTAT.

With regard to this clone: The genes and germline here are from mouse. The CDR3 is cut off 1 residue early in the read; its end comes from the germline J gene. J is TRBJ1-1 and V is TRBV4; 12 bases fit TRBD1. V shed 5 bases and J 11 bases; nucleotides not matched to a gene: 6. CDR1 is LGHDT and CDR2 is YNNKQL in the germline V gene (reference sequence). The CDR3 consists of 13 residues. CDR3 DNA (partial): TGTGCCAGCAGCGTCCGGGACAGGGGGCAGGTCTTC. It codes for CASSVRDRGQVF. The entire CDR3 reads CASSVRDRGQVFF.

In the case of this clone: Mouse germline and gene names are used. With the read ending 1 residue before the CDR3 end, the germline J gene is used to fill in that end. This sequence joins TRBV20 and TRBJ1-6; D ambiguous. TRBJ1-6 is an ORF, and what it does is uncertain. Trimming took off 0 bases at V and 6 bases at J, with 9 bases between the two ends. The germline V gene has CDR1 GFQATS and CDR2 STVNSAI. The CDR3 totals 14 residues. This CDR3 reads CGARDQDRNSPLYF. CDR3 bases read: TGTGGTGCTAGGGATCAAGATCGTAATTCGCCCCTCTAC.

For this clone: Gene names are mouse gene names. Coverage ceases 1 residue before the CDR3 finishes, and the germline J gene fills in the end. The chain recombines TRBV29 with TRBJ1-3, with D possibly being TRBD1 (5 bases). V was pared by 5 bases and J by 1 base, with 6 bases between. The germline V gene has CDR1 MSHET and CDR2 SYDVDS. The CDR3 spans 13 residues. The sequenced CDR3 bases are TGTGCTAGCAGTCAGGGATCTGGAAATACGCTCTAT. Protein: CASSQGSGNTLY. The entire CDR3 protein is CASSQGSGNTLYF. Complete variable domain (other parts from reference TRBV29 and TRBJ1-3): DMKVTQMPRYLIKRMGENVLLECGQDMSHETMYWYRQDPGLGLQLIYISYDVDSNSEGDIPKGYRVSRKKREHFSLILDSAKTNQTSVYFCASSQGSGNTLYFGEGSRLIVV.

A single count supports this clone. Genes and germline come from the mouse. The CDR3 is CASSPSWGGYAEQFF. The sequenced part of the CDR3 DNA is TGTGCCAGCAGCCCCAGCTGGGGGGGGTATGCTGAGCAGTTC. J is TRBJ2-1 and V is TRBV5; 9 bases match TRBD2. Sequencing ends 1 residue short of the CDR3 end; the germline J gene provides the rest. Germline-derived CDR1 and CDR2 are LGHNA and YNLKQL (reference sequence). The CDR3 consists of 15 residues. V dropped 4 bases and J dropped 4; count of bases not matched to a gene: 5.

Of note for this clone: The listed genes are named as in mouse. The CDR3 end falls 1 residue outside the read, so it is completed with the germline J gene. The chain uses TRBV2 and TRBJ1-5; D is uncertain. The CDR3 has 12 residues. CDR1 and CDR2 from the germline V gene are LGHNA and YSYQKL. The V end lost 3 bases, the J end lost 6 bases, and 6 bases lay between the germline ends. Partial CDR3 DNA: TGTGCCAGCAGCCACCTATCCCAGGCTCCGCTT. This encodes CASSHLSQAPL. The complete CDR3 reads CASSHLSQAPLF.

On this clone itself: Gene and germline names: mouse. The read comes to an end 1 residue before the CDR3 does, leaving the germline J gene to fill in the end. The chain is built from TRBV29 and TRBJ2-3; D is unresolved. The V end lost 3 bases, the J end lost 6 bases, and 7 bases lay between the germline ends. CDR1 MSHET and CDR2 SYDVDS come from the germline V gene. This CDR3 has 12 amino acids. The CDR3: CASSFWVETLYF. CDR3 DNA (partial): TGTGCTAGCAGTTTTTGGGTTGAAACGCTGTAT.

As regards this clone: Here the gene names and germline are mouse. The read stops 1 residue short of the end of the CDR3; the missing end is completed from the germline J gene. The V call is TRBV13-2, the J call TRBJ1-3; tentatively, D is TRBD1 (6 bases). Deletions cut 0 bases from V and 0 bases from J, with 10 bases between. This CDR3 comprises 16 residues. Germline assignment: CDR1 NNHNN and CDR2 SYGAGS (reference sequence). The DNA read from the CDR3 is TGTGCCAGCGGTGATGCGGGGGCACCTTCTGGAAATACGCTCTAT. Translated, it gives CASGDAGAPSGNTLY. The whole CDR3 reads CASGDAGAPSGNTLYF.

About this clone itself: The genes and germline here are from mouse. From the germline J gene comes the end of the CDR3, since the read stops 1 residue before it. This sequence joins TRBV24 and TRBJ2-5, with 11 bases that match TRBD2. The CDR3 spans 18 residues. J lost 2 bases, V lost 0 bases, and 7 bases had no gene match. Germline CDR1 KGHTA, CDR2 FRNEEI. The CDR3 protein is CASSLYVDWGEGQDTQYF. CDR3 bases read: TGTGCCAGCAGTCTGTATGTGGACTGGGGGGAGGGCCAAGACACCCAGTAC.

Of note for this clone: Mouse names are used for the genes. The read terminates 1 residue before the CDR3 end, so the remaining end is supplied by the germline J gene. V is TRBV13-1 and J is TRBJ1-4, with a weak D call TRBD1 (6 bases). V shed 2 bases and J shed 7 bases, with 9 bases lying between them. The CDR3 extends over 13 amino acids. CDR1 and CDR2 (germline): NSHNY, SYGAGN. CDR3 in amino acids: CASSEGGAERLFF. The CDR3 bases that were read are TGTGCCAGCAGTGAAGGGGGGGCCGAAAGATTATTT. The whole variable domain, filled in from reference TRBV13-1 and TRBJ1-4, reads EAAVTQSPRNKVTVTGGNVTLSCRQTNSHNYMYWYRQDTGHGLRLIHYSYGAGNLRIGDVPDGYKATRTTQEDFFLLLELASPSQTSLYFCASSEGGAERLFFGHGTKLSVL.

Points on this clone: Here the gene names and germline are mouse. The CDR3 extends 1 residue past the end of the read, so its final part is completed from the germline J gene. The chain carries TRBV24 and TRBJ2-3, with TRBD1 matching over 7 bases. This CDR3 region has 15 residues. V lost 6 bases, J lost 2 bases, and 8 bases stayed unmatched. In germline, CDR1 is KGHTA, CDR2 FRNEEI. The chain's CDR3 is CASSRSGTVAETLYF. The sequenced CDR3 bases are TGTGCCAGCAGCCGATCCGGGACAGTTGCAGAAACGCTGTAT.

This clone was counted a few times. The genes are named according to mouse. The CDR3 is cut off 1 residue early in the read; its end comes from the germline J gene. J is TRBJ2-7 and V is TRBV5, with a possible D match to TRBD2 (5 bases). V lost 0 bases to trimming and J lost 0 bases, with 9 bases between them. Germline V lookup: CDR1 LGHNA, CDR2 YNLKQL (reference sequence). The length of the CDR3 is 15 residues. CDR3 bases read: TGTGCCAGCAGCCAAGAACTGGACTACTCCTATGAACAGTAC. It codes for CASSQELDYSYEQY. The whole CDR3 sequence is CASSQELDYSYEQYF.

This clone was observed a few times. Gene names refer to mouse genes. The read terminates 1 residue ahead of where the CDR3 ends, so the germline J gene completes it. The chain combines TRBV13-2 with TRBJ2-7; D tentatively fits TRBD1 or TRBD2 (5 bases each). CDR3 length equals 14 residues. Trimming took 0 bases from V and 2 from J, leaving 9 bases between them. Germline values: CDR1 NNHNN, CDR2 SYGAGS (reference sequence). The chain's CDR3 is CASGDGGTTYEQYF. CDR3 bases read: TGTGCCAGCGGTGATGGGGGGACGACCTATGAACAGTAC.

On this clone: Gene names are the mouse ones. The CDR3 end is not reached by the read, which stops 1 residue before it; the germline J gene fills it in. The V and J genes are TRBV2 and TRBJ1-1; TRBD1 is a possible D gene (6 bases). Germline V lookup: CDR1 LGHNA, CDR2 YSYQKL. The V and J ends lost 3 bases and 1 base respectively, with 9 bases between them. The CDR3 runs 14 residues. CDR3 residues: CASSQPGQNTEVFF. The sequenced CDR3 bases are TGTGCCAGCAGCCAGCCGGGACAAAACACAGAAGTCTTC.

Comments on this clone: Mouse names are used for the genes. The CDR3 extends 1 residue past the end of the read, so its final part is completed from the germline J gene. The V and J genes are TRBV31 and TRBJ2-7; D not certain. The length of the CDR3 is 14 residues. Trimming cost V 0 bases and J 3 bases, with 12 bases left between them. The germline V gene has CDR1 GKSSPN and CDR2 SITVG. The CDR3 region is CAWSLDSGGYEQYF. The sequenced CDR3 bases are TGTGCCTGGAGTCTAGATTCTGGCGGCTATGAACAGTAC.

This clone has a handful of counts. Gene names and germline refer to mouse. Sequencing ends 1 residue short of the CDR3 end; the germline J gene provides the rest. The J gene is TRBJ2-3, the V gene TRBV20; D uncertain. Germline-derived CDR1 and CDR2 are GFQATS and STVNSAI. The CDR3 loop spans 12 amino acids. The V end lost 0 bases, the J end lost 2 bases, and 3 bases lay between the germline ends. The CDR3 sequence: CGARDNAETLYF. The part of the CDR3 DNA that was read is TGTGGTGCTAGGGACAATGCAGAAACGCTGTAT. The full variable domain, rest sourced from reference TRBV20 and TRBJ2-3, is GALVYQYPRRTICKSGTSMRMECQAVGFQATSVAWYRQSPQKTFELIALSTVNSAIKYEQNFTQEKFPISHPNLSFSSMTVLNAYLEDRGLYLCGARDNAETLYFGSGTRLTVL.

There are a few counts of this clone. The germline and genes are mouse ones. The CDR3 is cut off 1 residue early in the read; its end comes from the germline J gene. Other DNA sequences within the sample encode an identical CDR3. The V call is TRBV13-3, the J call TRBJ2-7; 13 bases match TRBD2. Germline CDR1 NNHDY, CDR2 SYVADS. This CDR3 spans 15 amino acids. After removal of 1 base from V and 6 bases from J, the junction contained 4 bases not matched to a gene. CDR3 DNA (partial): TGTGCCAGCAGTGATATCGGACTGGGGGGGCGTGAACAGTAC. This gives the protein CASSDIGLGGREQY. The entire CDR3 protein is CASSDIGLGGREQYF.

This clone was picked up one time. Mouse names are used for the genes. The read ends 1 residue before the CDR3 terminus; that terminus is restored from the germline J gene. The rearrangement uses TRBV13-1 and TRBJ2-5; 12 bases agree with TRBD1. This CDR3 contains 16 residues. Looked up from germline, CDR1 is NSHNY and CDR2 is SYGAGN. V lost 2 bases to trimming and J lost 4 bases; unmatched junction nucleotides: 5. CDR3 sequence: CASSEGQGAVKDTQYF. The covered CDR3 bases are TGTGCCAGCAGTGAGGGACAGGGGGCGGTTAAAGACACCCAGTAC.

Note on this clone: Gene names refer to mouse genes. Read coverage stops 1 residue before the CDR3 terminus; the germline J gene supplies the remainder. The V gene is TRBV29, the J gene TRBJ1-4; 9 bases match TRBD1. Per the germline V gene, CDR1 is MSHET and CDR2 is SYDVDS. The CDR3 contains 15 residues. After removal of 3 bases from V and 3 bases from J, the junction contained 2 bases not matched to a gene. CDR3 bases read: TGTGCTAGCAGTTTGGGGACAGGGACCAACGAAAGATTATTT. This sequence encodes CASSLGTGTNERLF. The whole CDR3 region reads CASSLGTGTNERLFF.

Concerning this clone itself: Genes and germline come from the mouse. Read data end 1 residue before the CDR3 end; the end is taken from the germline J gene. The chain combines TRBV4 with TRBJ1-3; TRBD1 matches at 7 bases. The CDR3 is 15 residues long. The V segment lost 5 bases and the J segment 0 bases; nucleotides outside the gene matches: 4. CDR1 and CDR2 from the germline V gene are LGHDT and YNNKQL (reference sequence). The CDR3: CASSLGTASGNTLYF. The covered CDR3 bases are TGTGCCAGCAGCCTCGGGACAGCTTCTGGAAATACGCTCTAT.

This clone was detected only a few times. Germline and genes: mouse. The read stops 1 residue short of the end of the CDR3; the missing end is completed from the germline J gene. This chain links TRBV1 with TRBJ2-7, with D possibly being TRBD1 (5 bases). V shed 3 bases and J shed 5 bases, with 5 bases lying between them. This CDR3 is built from 11 residues. Germline CDR1 NSQYPW, CDR2 LRSPGD (reference sequence). CDR3 loop: CTCSARDEQYF. The DNA read from the CDR3 is TGCACCTGCAGTGCCAGGGATGAACAGTAC.

The sample holds a few counts of this clone. These gene names are mouse names. The sequence runs out 1 residue before the end of the CDR3; the remainder is reconstructed from the germline J gene. The genes are TRBV13-1 and TRBJ2-7; 7 bases fit TRBD1. The germline gives CDR1 NSHNY, CDR2 SYGAGN. V dropped 2 bases and J dropped 4; count of bases not matched to a gene: 3. The CDR3 has 13 residues. This CDR3 is CASSDGTAYEQYF. The CDR3 bases that were read are TGTGCCAGCAGTGACGGGACAGCTTATGAACAGTAC.

This clone occurred once. Any gene name here is a mouse gene name. The CDR3 end lies 1 residue beyond the end of the read and is filled in from the germline J gene. The chain couples TRBV13-3 to TRBJ2-4, with 10 nucleotides matching TRBD1. Germline-derived CDR1 and CDR2 are NNHDY and SYVADS. Trimming at V came to 3 bases and at J to 1 base, leaving 5 bases not matched to a gene. The CDR3 spans 16 residues. The CDR3 sequence: CASSGGDRGGQNTLYF. The sequenced CDR3 bases are TGTGCCAGCAGTGGAGGGGACAGGGGAGGTCAAAACACCTTGTAC. The entire variable domain, with the rest obtained from reference TRBV13-3 and TRBJ2-4, is as follows: EAAVTQSPRSKVAVTGGKVTLSCHQTNNHDYMYWYRQDTGHGLRLIHYSYVADSTEKGDIPDGYKASRPSQENFSLILELASLSQTAVYFCASSGGDRGGQNTLYFGAGTRLSVL.

About this clone: The gene names given are mouse names. The CDR3 extends 1 residue past the end of the read, so its final part is completed from the germline J gene. This chain links TRBV19 with TRBJ2-3; D not resolved. Germline V gene data show CDR1 as FNHDT and CDR2 as SITEND (reference sequence). The CDR3 is 14 amino acids. V gave up 0 bases and J gave up 0 bases, with 5 bases separating them. CDR3 protein: CASSIEGSAETLYF. Incomplete CDR3 DNA: TGTGCCAGCAGTATAGAGGGTAGTGCAGAAACGCTGTAT.

About this clone itself: Germline and genes here are mouse. The read comes to an end 1 residue before the CDR3 does, leaving the germline J gene to fill in the end. The chain is built from TRBV13-3 and TRBJ2-2; TRBD1 matches 8 bases. Per germline, CDR1 NNHDY and CDR2 SYVADS. This CDR3 has 16 residues. With 0 bases clipped from V and 4 bases from J, the junction kept 5 bases outside the gene matches. This chain's CDR3 is CASSDGTGKSTGQLYF. Partial CDR3 DNA: TGTGCCAGCAGTGATGGGACAGGGAAGAGCACCGGGCAGCTCTAC.

On this clone: Gene names and germline refer to mouse. The read comes to an end 1 residue before the CDR3 does, leaving the germline J gene to fill in the end. This chain links TRBV13-1 with TRBJ1-4; D ambiguous. The CDR3 runs 11 residues. Germline-derived CDR1 and CDR2 are NSHNY and SYGAGN. Between the trimmed V and J ends, which lost 0 bases and 6 bases, there was a span of 0 bases. The part of the CDR3 DNA that was read is TGTGCCAGCAGTGATGACGAAAGATTATTT. Translating gives CASSDDERLF. The whole CDR3 protein reads CASSDDERLFF.

As to this clone: Gene labels here are mouse ones. The read stops 1 residue short of the end of the CDR3; the missing end is completed from the germline J gene. V and J are TRBV13-1 and TRBJ1-6; possible D gene TRBD1, 6 bases. TRBJ1-6 belongs to the ORF category, with a function that is uncertain. CDR1 and CDR2 from the germline V gene are NSHNY and SYGAGN. The CDR3 has 13 residues. V was cut by 3 bases and J by 11 bases, with 12 bases left in between. The chain's CDR3 is CASSATGSAPLYF. The CDR3 bases that were read are TGTGCCAGCAGTGCTACAGGGTCGGCGCCCCTCTAC.

Worth noting for this clone: Gene names follow the mouse nomenclature. The CDR3 loop reads CASSQGHPSAETLYF. Partial CDR3 DNA: TGTGCCAGCAGCCAGGGACACCCTAGTGCAGAAACGCTGTAT. This sequence joins TRBV2 and TRBJ2-3; TRBD1 is a possible D gene (6 bases). The read ends 1 residue early relative to the CDR3; the germline J gene fills the gap. V lost 3 bases and J 0 bases, leaving 10 bases between the germline ends. Germline V gene lookup returns CDR1 LGHNA and CDR2 YSYQKL. The CDR3 sequence is 15 residues long.